Listed below are T cell receptor beta chains from one sample, sequenced in a study of response to subunit inactivated influenza vaccine. Each CDR3 protein gets one entry after TCRdb re-called the RT-PCR reads with MiXCR. The sample lists over 650,000 distinct CDR3 sequences; roughly 18% were seen once. Source: PBMCs from blood, taken 5 days after vaccination. The receptor source for this set is a man aged 50-59 years who received an inactivated influenza vaccine. Each CDR3 is given with its conserved first and last residue. D genes are given only for firm matches. Only some rows state a clone size, as once, few, many or a class for expanded clones.

TRBJ2-7,NA,TRBV11-2,NA,TGTGCCAGCGGAAAGGACAATACCAGATCCTACGAGCAGTACTTC,CASGKDNTRSYEQYF
TRBJ2-1,NA,TRBV7-8,TRBD2,TGTGCCAGCAGCCCATGGACTAGCGGGGAAACCAATGAGCAGTTCTTC,CASSPWTSGETNEQFF
TRBJ1-2,few,TRBV7-2,NA,TGTGCCAGCAGCTTAGAGGCCAGGCCCAACTATGGCTACACCTTC,CASSLEARPNYGYTF
TRBJ2-1,NA,TRBV3-1,TRBD1,TGTGCCAGCAGCCAGGCGGACAGGTCTGTGCAGTTCTTC,CASSQADRSVQFF
TRBJ1-2,few,TRBV4-3,TRBD1,TGCGCCAGCAGCCAAGAACCGACAGGGGTATATGGCTACACCTTC,CASSQEPTGVYGYTF
TRBJ2-1,NA,TRBV6-1,NA,TGTGCCAGCTCCCCTGCGGACTCCTACAATGAGCAGTTCTTC,CASSPADSYNEQFF
TRBJ1-2,NA,TRBV4-1,NA,TGCGCCAGCAGCCAAGGCCCAGCCAGGATAGGTGGCTACACCTTC,CASSQGPARIGGYTF
TRBJ2-7,NA,TRBV4-2,TRBD2,TGTGCCAGCAGCCAAGATCTGCCTAGCGGGCCTTACGAGCAGTACTTC,CASSQDLPSGPYEQYF
TRBJ2-1,NA,TRBV6-4,NA,TGTGCCAGCAGTGACCAAACTGGGGGGTCCAATGAGCAGTTCTTC,CASSDQTGGSNEQFF
TRBJ2-2,NA,TRBV6-5,TRBD1,TGTGCCAGCAGTTTGACAGGGGTAGGCGGGGAGCTGTTTTTT,CASSLTGVGGELFF
TRBJ1-1,few,TRBV12-3/TRBV12-4,NA,TGTGCCAGCAGCTCCTCGGGGGGGGGCACTGAAGCTTTCTTT,CASSSSGGGTEAFF
TRBJ2-1,NA,TRBV20-1,NA,TGCAGTGCTAGAGATTCTTGGGCTGGGGAGCAGTTCTTC,CSARDSWAGEQFF
TRBJ2-3,few,TRBV6-1,NA,TGTGCCAGCAGTGAATTTAGGGGACAAGTCACAGATACGCAGTATTTT,CASSEFRGQVTDTQYF
TRBJ1-1,few,TRBV7-9,TRBD1,TGTGCCAGCAGCTTAGAACAGGGGCGGGTAACTGAAGCTTTCTTT,CASSLEQGRVTEAFF
TRBJ1-1,NA,TRBV10-2,NA,TGCGCCAGCAGTGATACACCGGCCGGGAACACTGAAGCTTTCTTT,CASSDTPAGNTEAFF
TRBJ2-2,NA,TRBV9,NA,TGTGCCAGCAGCGTCAGGGGTCACGGGGAGCTGTTTTTT,CASSVRGHGELFF